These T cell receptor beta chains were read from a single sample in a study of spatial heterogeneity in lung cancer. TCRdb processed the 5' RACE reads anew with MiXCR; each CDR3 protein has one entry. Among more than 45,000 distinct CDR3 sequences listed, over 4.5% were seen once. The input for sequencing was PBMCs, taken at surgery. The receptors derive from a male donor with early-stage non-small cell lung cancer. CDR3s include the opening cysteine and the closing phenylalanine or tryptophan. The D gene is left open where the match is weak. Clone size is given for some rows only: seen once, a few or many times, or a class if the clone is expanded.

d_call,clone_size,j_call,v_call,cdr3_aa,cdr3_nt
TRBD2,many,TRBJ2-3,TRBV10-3,CAISPTSVKGDTQYF,TGTGCCATCAGCCCGACTAGCGTCAAGGGAGATACGCAGTATTTT
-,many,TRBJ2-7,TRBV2,CASSGLGGYEQYF,TGTGCCAGCAGTGGACTAGGGGGCTACGAGCAGTACTTC
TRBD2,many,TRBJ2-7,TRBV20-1,CSAPNPLASSYEQYF,TGCAGTGCCCCAAACCCACTAGCGAGCTCCTACGAGCAGTACTTC
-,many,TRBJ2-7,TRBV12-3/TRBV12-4,CASSFGTPGAYEQYF,TGTGCCAGCAGTTTCGGGACTCCCGGAGCTTACGAGCAGTACTTC
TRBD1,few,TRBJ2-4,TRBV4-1,CASSQVGDRAKNIQYF,TGCGCCAGCAGCCAAGTTGGGGACAGGGCCAAAAACATTCAGTACTTC
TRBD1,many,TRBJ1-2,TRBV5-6,CASSSDRSYGYTF,TGTGCCAGCAGCTCGGACAGGTCCTATGGCTACACCTTC
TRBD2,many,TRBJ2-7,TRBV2,CASSELGLATGEQYF,TGTGCCAGCAGTGAACTGGGACTAGCGACGGGCGAGCAGTACTTC
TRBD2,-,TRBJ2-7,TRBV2,CASRLAGGPYEQYF,TGTGCCAGCAGATTAGCGGGAGGGCCTTACGAGCAGTACTTC
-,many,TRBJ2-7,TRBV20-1,CSAPHAGSSYEQYF,TGCAGTGCCCCCCACGCGGGGAGCTCCTACGAGCAGTACTTC
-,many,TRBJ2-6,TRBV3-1,CASSPRGTGANVLTF,TGTGCCAGCAGCCCCCGGGGAACTGGGGCCAACGTCCTGACTTTC
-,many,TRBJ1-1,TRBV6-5,CASSHGRYTEAFF,TGTGCCAGCAGCCACGGACGGTACACTGAAGCTTTCTTT
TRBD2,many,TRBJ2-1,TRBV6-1,CAGGRLALYNEQFF,TGTGCCGGGGGGAGACTAGCGTTATACAATGAGCAGTTCTTC
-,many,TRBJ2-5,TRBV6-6,CASAPTGQETQYF,TGTGCCAGCGCCCCGACAGGTCAAGAGACCCAGTACTTC
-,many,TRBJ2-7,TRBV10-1,CASSDRTYEQYF,TGCGCCAGCAGTGACCGGACCTACGAGCAGTACTTC
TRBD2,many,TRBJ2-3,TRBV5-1,CASSLSPLAGATDTQYF,TGCGCCAGCAGCTTATCACCTTTGGCGGGAGCCACAGATACGCAGTATTTT
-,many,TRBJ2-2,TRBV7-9,CASSLSSPQNTGELFF,TGTGCCAGCAGCCTTTCATCCCCCCAGAACACCGGGGAGCTGTTTTTT
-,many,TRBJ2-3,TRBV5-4,CASSLPGGADTQYF,TGTGCCAGCAGCTTGCCGGGGGGCGCTGATACGCAGTATTTT
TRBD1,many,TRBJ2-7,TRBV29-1,CSVETDRMYEQYF,TGCAGCGTTGAGACGGACAGGATGTACGAGCAGTACTTC
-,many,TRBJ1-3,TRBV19,CASTLDPTPNSGNTIYF,TGTGCCAGTACCCTTGATCCAACACCTAACTCTGGAAACACCATATATTTT
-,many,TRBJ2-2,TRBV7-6,CASSLRQTRNTGELFF,TGTGCCAGCAGCTTAAGGCAAACAAGGAACACCGGGGAGCTGTTTTTT
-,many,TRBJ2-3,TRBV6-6,CASSYSGGTDTQYF,TGTGCCAGCAGTTACTCGGGAGGCACAGATACGCAGTATTTT
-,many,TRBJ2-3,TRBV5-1,CASSQDRADTQYF,TGCGCCAGCAGCCAGGACAGAGCGGATACGCAGTATTTT
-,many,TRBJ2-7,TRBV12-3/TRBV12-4,CASSFWAAGSYEQYF,TGTGCCAGCAGTTTCTGGGCGGCCGGCTCCTACGAGCAGTACTTC
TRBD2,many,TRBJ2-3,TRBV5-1,CASSLGGLAGVDTQYF,TGCGCCAGCAGCTTGGGGGGACTAGCGGGAGTAGATACGCAGTATTTT
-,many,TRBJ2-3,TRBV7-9,CASSLSMQDTQYF,TGTGCCAGCAGCCTCTCTATGCAAGATACGCAGTATTTT
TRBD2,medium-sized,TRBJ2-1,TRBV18,CASSLGGGLADEQFF,TGTGCCAGCTCTCTCGGCGGAGGACTAGCCGATGAGCAGTTCTTC
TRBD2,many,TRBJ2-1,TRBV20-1,CSARERGGTSGSSYNEQFF,TGCAGTGCTAGAGAGAGGGGGGGGACTAGCGGGAGCTCCTACAATGAGCAGTTCTTC
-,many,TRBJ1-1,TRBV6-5,CASSYFSGNTEAFF,TGTGCCAGCAGTTATTTCTCAGGGAACACTGAAGCTTTCTTT
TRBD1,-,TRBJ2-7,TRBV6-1,CASSRTGNSYEQYF,TGTGCCAGCAGTAGGACAGGGAACTCCTACGAGCAGTACTTC
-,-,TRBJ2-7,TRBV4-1,CASSQDHGTSYEQYF,TGCGCCAGCAGCCAAGATCACGGGACTTCCTACGAGCAGTACTTC
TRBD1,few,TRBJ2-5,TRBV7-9,CASSAGQGTETQYF,TGTGCCAGCAGCGCCGGACAGGGGACGGAGACCCAGTACTTC
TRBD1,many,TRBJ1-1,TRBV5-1,CASSLTGETEAFF,TGCGCCAGCAGCCTGACAGGGGAAACTGAAGCTTTCTTT
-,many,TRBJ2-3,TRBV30,CAWNRGAVDTQYF,TGTGCCTGGAATAGGGGGGCCGTGGATACGCAGTATTTT